A single sample gave rise to the 20 T cell receptor beta chains below, sequenced in a study of blood T cell repertoires in COVID-19 (TCRdb year 2020). Libraries were made using the immunoSEQ multiplex PCR assay. TCRdb re-hosts the immuneACCESS table, in-frame sequences only. Its copies lack some clones; in the studies checked, an unresolved V gene accounts for under half of them, and the cause for the rest is not known. Present in this sample are around 190,000 clones, roughly nine tenths of which were seen just once. Of the sample, roughly 20% is held by the ten largest clones. What was sequenced was peripheral blood. All receptors come from a man between 65 and 85 years old with active or convalescent COVID-19.

The chain is built from TRBV5-1 and TRBJ1-1; the D gene is possibly TRBD1 (6 bases). CDR1 is SGHRS, CDR2 YFSETQ, per germline. The CDR3 consists of 14 residues. V was clipped by 4 bases and J by 1 base, with 11 bases between them. CDR3 DNA: TGCGCCAGCAGCCCGGGGACACCGAACACTGAAGCTTTCTTT. Amino acids: CASSPGTPNTEAFF.

V and J are TRBV18 and TRBJ1-1; D gene unclear. The V and J ends lost 3 bases and 3 bases respectively, with 8 bases between them. The length of the CDR3 is 13 residues. Germline lookup yields CDR1 KGHSH and CDR2 LQKENI. CDR3 loop: CASSPNSHTEAFF. CDR3 bases: TGTGCCAGCTCACCTAACAGCCACACTGAAGCTTTCTTT.

In regard to this clone: Other DNA sequences in the same sample also yield this CDR3. Here the CDR3 DNA reads TGTGCCAGCAGTCGTGACAGGGGGTCACCCCTCCACTTT. Translating it yields CASSRDRGSPLHF. V usage is TRBV6-5 and J usage is TRBJ1-6; 9 bases map to TRBD1. CDR1 and CDR2 from the germline V gene are MNHEY and SVGAGI. Losses at the gene ends were 5 bases for V and 10 bases for J; bases not matched to a gene: 3. This CDR3 is built from 13 residues.

The chain uses TRBV24-1 and TRBJ2-5; 7 positions agree with TRBD1. V gave up 4 bases and J gave up 7 bases; unmatched junction bases: 8. The germline V gene encodes CDR1 KGHDR and CDR2 SFDVKD. There are 14 residues in the CDR3. The CDR3 is CATSDPRQGRTQYF. CDR3 DNA sequence: TGTGCCACCAGTGACCCCCGACAGGGAAGGACCCAGTACTTC.

This rearrangement joins TRBV6-1 to TRBJ2-7; a weak D match, TRBD1 (6 bases). The CDR3 spans 15 residues. The V gene's germline CDR1 is MNHNS and CDR2 SASEGT. Deletions cut 3 bases from V and 6 bases from J, with 18 bases between. CDR3 amino acids: CASSDPGLGAIEQYF. CDR3 sequence (DNA): TGTGCCAGCAGTGACCCCGGCTTGGGGGCGATCGAGCAGTACTTC.

The rearrangement uses TRBV11-2 and TRBJ2-5, with 7 bases that match TRBD1. The trim removed 4 bases at V and 1 base at J, leaving 3 bases unmatched. In germline, CDR1 is SGHAT, CDR2 FQNNGV. This CDR3 is built from 14 residues. This CDR3 is CASSSTGLQETQYF. The CDR3 DNA follows: TGTGCCAGCAGCTCGACAGGGCTCCAAGAGACCCAGTACTTC.

The chain is built from TRBV11-3 and TRBJ2-1; TRBD2 agrees at 9 bases. With V trimmed by 3 bases and J by 6 bases, 15 bases remained unmatched. CDR1 is SGHNT and CDR2 is YENEEA in the germline V gene. The CDR3 length is 18 residues. The DNA of the CDR3 is TGTGCCAGCAGCTTTCGGGCTAGCGGGGAGGCCTCTGTCAATGAGCAGTTCTTC. Protein sequence: CASSFRASGEASVNEQFF.

This chain uses TRBV19 with TRBJ2-2, with 8 positions matching TRBD1. CDR1 and CDR2 (germline): LNHDA, SQIVND (reference sequence). The junction had 7 bases not matched to a gene; V was cut back by 5 bases and J by 2 bases. The CDR3 has 16 residues. CDR3 protein: CASSGTGGINTGELFF. CDR3 coding DNA: TGTGCCAGTAGTGGGACAGGCGGCATTAACACCGGGGAGCTGTTTTTT.

The J gene is TRBJ2-1, the V gene TRBV11-1, with TRBD2 matching 11 bases. Per germline, CDR1 SGHAT and CDR2 FQDESV (reference sequence). The CDR3 covers 15 residues. After removal of 5 bases from V and 4 bases from J, the junction contained 4 bases not matched to a gene. For the CDR3, the DNA is TGTGCCAGCAGCCGACTAGCGGGAAGATACAATGAGCAGTTCTTC. Its protein is CASSRLAGRYNEQFF.

As for this clone: This could be a read error, since a much larger clone is one nucleotide away. The chain uses TRBV10-3 and TRBJ1-2; tentative D call: TRBD1 (5 bases). The CDR3 is 12 amino acids. Germline V gene lookup returns CDR1 ENHRY and CDR2 SYGVKD. V lost 3 bases and J 4 bases, leaving 6 bases between the germline ends. The CDR3 loop is CAISDRAYGYTF. The CDR3 bases are TGTGCCATCAGTGACAGGGCCTATGGCTACACCTTC.

In DNA, the CDR3 is TGTGCCAGCAGCCAAGAGGGGCGGGGGAGCCCACATCATACGCAGTATTTT. Translating it yields CASSQEGRGSPHHTQYF. The chain has TRBV3-1 (or the pseudogene TRBV3-2) and TRBJ2-3, with 7 bases aligning to TRBD2. V shed 0 bases and J 7 bases; nucleotides not matched to a gene: 13. Germline CDR1 LGHDT, CDR2 YNNKEL (reference sequence). The CDR3 length is 17 residues.

This clone has more than one count but fewer than ten. The rearrangement links TRBV15 to TRBJ2-7, with D perhaps matching TRBD1 (5 bases). The germline V gene encodes CDR1 LNHNV and CDR2 YYDKDF (reference sequence). The CDR3 has 16 amino acids. V was clipped by 0 bases and J by 1 base, with 13 bases between them. CDR3: CATSRDRPGSSYEQYF. CDR3 sequence (DNA): TGTGCCACCAGCAGAGATAGGCCAGGGTCATCCTACGAGCAGTACTTC.

The chain is built from TRBV20-1 and TRBJ1-2; D remains unclear. The CDR3 spans 13 residues. Trimming stripped 3 bases from V and 2 bases from J, with 10 bases between. Germline assignment: CDR1 DFQATT and CDR2 SNEGSKA (reference sequence). The CDR3 bases are TGCAGTGCTAGTGTCCGGGGAAACTATGGCTACACCTTC. Translating it yields CSASVRGNYGYTF.

The chain is built from TRBV7-2 and TRBJ1-3; D remains unclear. The V end was cut by 0 bases, the J end by 4 bases, with 7 bases between. The CDR3 runs to 14 residues. Per the germline V gene, CDR1 is SGHTA and CDR2 is FQGNSA. The CDR3 reads CASSLAPSGNTIYF. The CDR3 DNA reads as TGTGCCAGCAGCTTAGCCCCCTCGGGAAACACCATATATTTT.

The rearrangement joins TRBV29-1 to TRBJ1-1; 7 nucleotides align to TRBD1. Germline V gene lookup returns CDR1 SQVTM and CDR2 ANQGSEA. V lost 8 bases to trimming and J lost 1 base; unmatched junction nucleotides: 7. The CDR3 is 13 residues long. CDR3 nucleotide sequence: TGCAGCTTATCCTCAGGGGGGAACACTGAAGCTTTCTTT. This translates into CSLSSGGNTEAFF.

This rearrangement joins TRBV19 to TRBJ1-2; D perhaps matches TRBD1 (5 bases). The CDR3 contains 14 residues. CDR1 and CDR2 (germline): LNHDA, SQIVND (reference sequence). V lost 5 bases and J 2 bases, leaving 12 bases between the germline ends. This CDR3 is CASSLRQRNYGYTF. CDR3 sequence (DNA): TGTGCCAGTAGTTTACGACAGAGGAACTATGGCTACACCTTC.

The rearrangement links TRBV10-1 to TRBJ2-7; D might be TRBD1 (6 bases). This CDR3 spans 13 amino acids. CDR1 is WNHNN and CDR2 is SYGVQD in the germline V gene (reference sequence). The germline V and J ends were trimmed by 6 bases and 3 bases, with 12 bases remaining between them. CDR3 DNA sequence: TGCGCCAGCAGCCGGGACAACTACTACGAGCAGTACTTC. It encodes CASSRDNYYEQYF.

The CDR3 region has the DNA TGTGCCAGCAGCGTTAGCGGAACCTACGAGCAGTACTTC. Translating gives CASSVSGTYEQYF. V is TRBV7-2 and J is TRBJ2-7; D might be TRBD2 (6 bases). In germline, CDR1 is SGHTA, CDR2 FQGNSA. The CDR3 runs 13 residues. Between the trimmed V and J ends, which lost 5 bases and 2 bases, there was a span of 10 bases.

The chain recombines TRBV28 with TRBJ2-7; tentative D call: TRBD1 (6 bases). The CDR3 has 15 residues. Trimming cost V 2 bases and J 0 bases, with 11 bases left between them. The V gene's germline CDR1 is MDHEN and CDR2 SYDVKM. CDR3 protein: CASSLPGVASYEQYF. In DNA, the CDR3 is TGTGCCAGCAGTTTACCAGGGGTCGCCTCCTACGAGCAGTACTTC.

The V call is TRBV6-5, the J call TRBJ1-1, with a weak D call TRBD1 (5 bases). Germline CDR1 reads MNHEY; CDR2 reads SVGAGI. The CDR3 spans 14 residues. Trimming removed 2 bases from V and 5 bases from J, with 12 bases in between. This chain's CDR3 is CASSYEGVRTEAFF. CDR3 nucleotide sequence: TGTGCCAGCAGTTACGAAGGGGTAAGGACTGAAGCTTTCTTT.